The rows below give T cell receptor beta chains drawn from one sample of a study of identifying expanded T cells in peripheral blood. TCRdb's table, derived via immunoSEQ multiplex PCR, lists solely in-frame clones and lacks some. This table holds about 130,000 clones, approximately 86% found once. Sample: blood. These receptor sequences come from a person aged 18 to 75 in good health. CDR3s include the opening cysteine and the closing phenylalanine or tryptophan. D genes are given only for firm matches.

v_call: TRBV6-1
j_call: TRBJ1-2
d_call: TRBD1
cdr3_aa: CASSHGTEYGYTF

v_call: TRBV10-2
j_call: TRBJ1-5
d_call: -
cdr3_aa: CASSEFQGSGNQPQHF

v_call: TRBV29-1
j_call: TRBJ1-4
d_call: -
cdr3_aa: CSVVEATNEKLFF

v_call: TRBV5-1
j_call: TRBJ2-5
d_call: -
cdr3_aa: CASSLSLETQYF

v_call: TRBV28
j_call: TRBJ1-1
d_call: TRBD1
cdr3_aa: CASRPMTGAYEAFF

v_call: TRBV2
j_call: TRBJ2-6
d_call: -
cdr3_aa: CASMPGANVLTF

v_call: TRBV19
j_call: TRBJ2-5
d_call: -
cdr3_aa: CASSMGLIQETQYF

v_call: TRBV5-4
j_call: TRBJ1-1
d_call: TRBD1
cdr3_aa: CASSRGQLNTEAFF

v_call: TRBV6-1
j_call: TRBJ2-7
d_call: -
cdr3_aa: CASSPLGGDEQYF

v_call: TRBV28
j_call: TRBJ2-2
d_call: -
cdr3_aa: CASSPGGTNTGELFF

v_call: TRBV2
j_call: TRBJ1-5
d_call: TRBD1
cdr3_aa: CASSKTDRDSDGPQHF

v_call: TRBV14
j_call: TRBJ2-2
d_call: -
cdr3_aa: CASSQDSTGELFF

v_call: TRBV18
j_call: TRBJ2-7
d_call: -
cdr3_aa: CASSPYDSAAEQYF

v_call: TRBV28
j_call: TRBJ1-2
d_call: -
cdr3_aa: CASSADRFNGYTF

v_call: TRBV5-1
j_call: TRBJ2-5
d_call: TRBD2
cdr3_aa: CASSPYGLAGAYQETQYF

v_call: TRBV10-3
j_call: TRBJ1-4
d_call: -
cdr3_aa: CAISERGDNEKLFF

v_call: TRBV7-9
j_call: TRBJ1-3
d_call: -
cdr3_aa: CASSPLGDTIYF

v_call: TRBV28
j_call: TRBJ2-1
d_call: TRBD2
cdr3_aa: CASSLTSGRFEQFF

v_call: TRBV28
j_call: TRBJ1-2
d_call: -
cdr3_aa: CASSLRGGQPGDYGYTF

v_call: TRBV6-5
j_call: TRBJ1-4
d_call: -
cdr3_aa: CASSLRGHEKLFF

v_call: TRBV6-5
j_call: TRBJ1-5
d_call: -
cdr3_aa: CATSEWRDSNQPQHF

v_call: TRBV18
j_call: TRBJ2-1
d_call: TRBD1
cdr3_aa: CASSYQSGGNEQFF

v_call: TRBV11-2
j_call: TRBJ1-3
d_call: -
cdr3_aa: CASSLVGWTIYF

v_call: TRBV7-9
j_call: TRBJ2-1
d_call: -
cdr3_aa: CASTSPAVGSSYNEQFF

v_call: TRBV18
j_call: TRBJ1-3
d_call: -
cdr3_aa: CASSPPSVPGNTIYF

v_call: TRBV19
j_call: TRBJ2-1
d_call: TRBD2
cdr3_aa: CASSTPGASGGYNEQFF

v_call: TRBV19
j_call: TRBJ2-7
d_call: TRBD1
cdr3_aa: CASSLSGGLEEQYF

v_call: TRBV5-1
j_call: TRBJ1-1
d_call: -
cdr3_aa: CASSLDRMNTEAFF

v_call: TRBV11-3
j_call: TRBJ2-5
d_call: -
cdr3_aa: CASTAGAGEETQYF